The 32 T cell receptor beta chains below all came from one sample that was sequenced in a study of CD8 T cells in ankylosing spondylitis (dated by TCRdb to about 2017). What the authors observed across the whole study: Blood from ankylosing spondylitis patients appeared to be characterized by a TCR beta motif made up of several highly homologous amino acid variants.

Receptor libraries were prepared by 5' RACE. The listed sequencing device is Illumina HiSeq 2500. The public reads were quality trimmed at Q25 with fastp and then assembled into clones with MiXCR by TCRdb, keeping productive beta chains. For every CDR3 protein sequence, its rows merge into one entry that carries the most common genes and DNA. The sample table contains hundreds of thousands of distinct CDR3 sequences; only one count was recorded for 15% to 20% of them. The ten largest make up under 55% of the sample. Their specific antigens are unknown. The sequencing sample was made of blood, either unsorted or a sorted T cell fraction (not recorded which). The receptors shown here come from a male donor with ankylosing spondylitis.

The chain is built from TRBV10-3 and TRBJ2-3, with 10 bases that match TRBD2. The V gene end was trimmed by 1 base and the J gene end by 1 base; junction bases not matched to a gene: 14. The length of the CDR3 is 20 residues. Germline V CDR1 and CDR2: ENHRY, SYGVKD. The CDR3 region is CAISEFVLAGEERGTDTQYF. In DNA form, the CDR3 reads TGTGCCATCAGTGAGTTTGTTCTAGCGGGAGAGGAGCGGGGCACAGATACGCAGTATTTT.

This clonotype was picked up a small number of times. The CDR3 reads CASISGSYEQYF. CDR3 DNA sequence: TGTGCCAGCATCTCTGGCTCCTACGAGCAGTACTTC. The chain joins TRBV6-5 to TRBJ2-7; no reliable D call. Trimming pared 7 bases from V and 0 bases from J, leaving 7 bases between. This CDR3 has 12 amino acids. The germline gives CDR1 MNHEY, CDR2 SVGAGI.

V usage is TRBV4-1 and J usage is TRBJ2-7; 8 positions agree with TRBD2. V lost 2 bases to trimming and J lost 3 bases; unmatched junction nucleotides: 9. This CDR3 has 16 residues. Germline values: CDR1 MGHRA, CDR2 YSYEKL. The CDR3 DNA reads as TGCGCCAGCAGCCAATCCCTCCGGGGGGGCTACTACGAGCAGTACTTC. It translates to CASSQSLRGGYYEQYF.

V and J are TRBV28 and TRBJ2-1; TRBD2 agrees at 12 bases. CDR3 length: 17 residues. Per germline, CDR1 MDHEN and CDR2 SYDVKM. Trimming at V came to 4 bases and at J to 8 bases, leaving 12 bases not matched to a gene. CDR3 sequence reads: CASSWGLAGHTGDEQFF. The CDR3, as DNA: TGTGCCAGCAGTTGGGGACTAGCGGGCCACACTGGGGATGAGCAGTTCTTC.

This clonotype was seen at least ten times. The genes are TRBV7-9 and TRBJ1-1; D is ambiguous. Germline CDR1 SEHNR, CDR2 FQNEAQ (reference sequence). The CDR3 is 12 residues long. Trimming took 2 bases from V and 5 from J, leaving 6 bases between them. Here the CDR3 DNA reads TGTGCCAGCAGCTTAATGGGAACTGAAGCTTTCTTT. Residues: CASSLMGTEAFF. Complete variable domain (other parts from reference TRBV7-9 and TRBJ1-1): DTGVSQNPRHKITKRGQNVTFRCDPISEHNRLYWYRQTLGQGPEFLTYFQNEAQLEKSRLLSDRFSAERPKGSFSTLEIQRTEQGDSAMYLCASSLMGTEAFFGQGTRLTVV.

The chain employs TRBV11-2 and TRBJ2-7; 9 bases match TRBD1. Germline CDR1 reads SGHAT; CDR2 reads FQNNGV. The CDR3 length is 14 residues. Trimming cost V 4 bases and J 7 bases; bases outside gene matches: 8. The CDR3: CASSSGQGSREQYF. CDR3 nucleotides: TGTGCCAGCAGCTCGGGACAGGGATCGAGGGAGCAGTACTTC.

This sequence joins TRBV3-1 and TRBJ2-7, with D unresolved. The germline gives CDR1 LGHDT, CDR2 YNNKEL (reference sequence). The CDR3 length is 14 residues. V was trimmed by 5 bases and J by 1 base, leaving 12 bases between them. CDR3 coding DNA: TGTGCCAGCAGCACGGCTATCGAATCCTACGAGCAGTACTTC. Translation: CASSTAIESYEQYF.

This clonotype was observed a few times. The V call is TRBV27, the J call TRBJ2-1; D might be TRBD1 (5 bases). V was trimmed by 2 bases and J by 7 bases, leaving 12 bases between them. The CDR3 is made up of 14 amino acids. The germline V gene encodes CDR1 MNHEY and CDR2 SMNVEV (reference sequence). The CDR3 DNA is TGTGCCAGCAGTTTAGCAGGGCCTCTTAATGAGCAGTTCTTC. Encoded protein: CASSLAGPLNEQFF.

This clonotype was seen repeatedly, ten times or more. The CDR3: CASRGGLSSYNEQFF. The CDR3 coding sequence is TGTGCCAGCAGAGGTGGTCTCAGCTCCTACAATGAGCAGTTCTTC. V gene TRBV12-3 or TRBV12-4 combines with J gene TRBJ2-1; D gene unclear. The CDR3 contains 15 residues. V was cut by 6 bases and J by 0 bases, with 12 bases left in between.

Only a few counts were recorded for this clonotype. CDR3 residues: CASSLAGLVEKLFF. The CDR3 DNA reads as TGCGCCAGCAGCTTGGCCGGACTGGTTGAAAAACTGTTTTTT. The chain has TRBV5-1 and TRBJ1-4; D gene unclear. The germline V and J ends were trimmed by 0 bases and 7 bases, with 10 bases remaining between them. The CDR3 spans 14 residues. Germline V gene data show CDR1 as SGHRS and CDR2 as YFSETQ.

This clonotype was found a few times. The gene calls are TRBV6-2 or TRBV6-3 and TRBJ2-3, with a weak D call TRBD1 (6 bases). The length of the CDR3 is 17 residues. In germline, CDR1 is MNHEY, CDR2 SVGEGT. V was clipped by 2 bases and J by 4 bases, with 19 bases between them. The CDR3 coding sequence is TGTGCCAGCAGTTACAACAGGCACAGGGTGGGTCCAGATACGCAGTATTTT. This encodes CASSYNRHRVGPDTQYF.

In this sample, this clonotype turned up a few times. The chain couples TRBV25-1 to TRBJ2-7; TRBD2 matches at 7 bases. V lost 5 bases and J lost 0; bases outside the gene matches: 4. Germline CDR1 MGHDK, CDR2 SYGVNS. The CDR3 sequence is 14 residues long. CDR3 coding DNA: TGTGCCAGCAGTCCGGGACTACTCTCCTACGAGCAGTACTTC. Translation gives CASSPGLLSYEQYF.

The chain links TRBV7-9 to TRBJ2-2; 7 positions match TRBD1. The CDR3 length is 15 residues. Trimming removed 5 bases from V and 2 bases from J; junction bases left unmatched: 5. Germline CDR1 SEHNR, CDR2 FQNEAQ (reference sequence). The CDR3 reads CASSPNRGNTGELFF. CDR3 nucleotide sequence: TGTGCCAGCAGCCCGAACAGGGGAAACACCGGGGAGCTGTTTTTT.

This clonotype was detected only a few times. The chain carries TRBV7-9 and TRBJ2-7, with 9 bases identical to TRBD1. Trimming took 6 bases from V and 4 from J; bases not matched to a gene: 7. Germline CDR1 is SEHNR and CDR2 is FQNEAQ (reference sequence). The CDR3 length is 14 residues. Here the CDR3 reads CASSSRDRVYEQYF. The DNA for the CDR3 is TGTGCCAGCAGTTCCCGGGACAGGGTGTACGAGCAGTACTTC.

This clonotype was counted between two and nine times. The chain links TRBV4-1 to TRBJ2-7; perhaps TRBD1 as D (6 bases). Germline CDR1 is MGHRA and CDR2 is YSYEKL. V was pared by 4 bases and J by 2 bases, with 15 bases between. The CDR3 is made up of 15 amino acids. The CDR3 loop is CASSRSSGHTYEQYF. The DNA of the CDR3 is TGCGCCAGCAGCCGGAGTTCGGGACACACCTACGAGCAGTACTTC.

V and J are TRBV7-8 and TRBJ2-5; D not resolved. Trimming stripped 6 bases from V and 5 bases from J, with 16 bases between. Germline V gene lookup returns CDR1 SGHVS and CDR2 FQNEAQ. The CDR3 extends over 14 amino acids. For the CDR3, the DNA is TGTGCCAGCAGTACGTCCGTCCAGGCCGAGACCCAGTACTTC. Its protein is CASSTSVQAETQYF.

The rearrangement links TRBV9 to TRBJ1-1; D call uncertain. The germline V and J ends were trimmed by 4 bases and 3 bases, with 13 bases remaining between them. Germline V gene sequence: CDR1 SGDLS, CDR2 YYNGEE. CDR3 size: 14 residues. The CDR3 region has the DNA TGTGCCAGCAGCCCCCGAGACTCGGACACTGAAGCTTTCTTT. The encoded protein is CASSPRDSDTEAFF.

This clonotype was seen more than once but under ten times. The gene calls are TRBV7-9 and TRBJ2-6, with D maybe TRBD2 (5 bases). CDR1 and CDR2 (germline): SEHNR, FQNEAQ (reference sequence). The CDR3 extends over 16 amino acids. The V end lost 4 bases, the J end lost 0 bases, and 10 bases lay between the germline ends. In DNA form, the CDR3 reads TGTGCCAGCAGCTCACCTGAGGGCTCTGGGGCCAACGTCCTGACTTTC. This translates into CASSSPEGSGANVLTF.

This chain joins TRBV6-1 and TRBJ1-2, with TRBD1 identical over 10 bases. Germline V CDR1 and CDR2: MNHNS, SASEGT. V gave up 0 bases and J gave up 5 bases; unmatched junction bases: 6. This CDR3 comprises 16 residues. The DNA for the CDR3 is TGTGCCAGCAGTGAAGCGTGGACAGGGGGTTTATATGGCTACACCTTC. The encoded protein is CASSEAWTGGLYGYTF.

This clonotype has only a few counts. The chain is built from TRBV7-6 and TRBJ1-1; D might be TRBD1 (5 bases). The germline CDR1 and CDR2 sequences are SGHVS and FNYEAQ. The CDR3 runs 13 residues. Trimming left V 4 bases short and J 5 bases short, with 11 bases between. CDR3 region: CASSWGPATEAFF. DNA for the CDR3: TGTGCCAGCAGCTGGGGACCTGCAACTGAAGCTTTCTTT.

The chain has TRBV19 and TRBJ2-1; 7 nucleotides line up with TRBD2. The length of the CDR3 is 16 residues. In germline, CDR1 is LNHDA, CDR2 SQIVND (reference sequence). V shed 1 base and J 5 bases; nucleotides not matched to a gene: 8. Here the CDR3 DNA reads TGTGCCAGTAGTATAGGTTGGGGGAGGGGAAACAATGAGCAGTTCTTC. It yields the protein CASSIGWGRGNNEQFF.

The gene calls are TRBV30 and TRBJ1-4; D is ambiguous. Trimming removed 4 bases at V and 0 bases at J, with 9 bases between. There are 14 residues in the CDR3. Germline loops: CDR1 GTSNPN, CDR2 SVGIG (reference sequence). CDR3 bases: TGTGCCTGGACCCCTACACCAACTAATGAAAAACTGTTTTTT. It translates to CAWTPTPTNEKLFF.

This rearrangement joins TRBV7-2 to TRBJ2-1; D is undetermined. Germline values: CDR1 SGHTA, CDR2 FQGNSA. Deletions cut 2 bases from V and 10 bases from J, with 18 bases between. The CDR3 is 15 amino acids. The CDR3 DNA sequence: TGTGCCAGCAGCTTAAATAGGAACGCCATACTGGAGCAGTTCTTC. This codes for CASSLNRNAILEQFF.

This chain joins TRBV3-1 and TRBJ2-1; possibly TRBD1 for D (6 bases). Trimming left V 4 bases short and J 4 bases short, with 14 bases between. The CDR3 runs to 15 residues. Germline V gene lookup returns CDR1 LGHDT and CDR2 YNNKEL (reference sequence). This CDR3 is CASSLEGEGYNEQFF. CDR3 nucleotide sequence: TGTGCCAGCAGCCTTGAGGGGGAAGGATACAATGAGCAGTTCTTC.

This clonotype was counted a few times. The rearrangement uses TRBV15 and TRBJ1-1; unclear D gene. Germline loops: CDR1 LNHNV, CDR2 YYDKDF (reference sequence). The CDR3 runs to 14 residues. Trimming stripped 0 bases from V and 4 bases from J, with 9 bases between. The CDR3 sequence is CATSRDLRVTEAFF. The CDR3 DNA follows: TGTGCCACCAGCAGAGATTTAAGGGTCACTGAAGCTTTCTTT.

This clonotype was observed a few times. The CDR3 DNA is TGTGCCACCAGCAGGACCCTACTGCTTGACACTGAAGCTTTCTTT. It codes for CATSRTLLLDTEAFF. This chain uses TRBV15 with TRBJ1-1; D uncertain. The CDR3 length is 15 residues. Germline CDR1 is LNHNV and CDR2 is YYDKDF (reference sequence). Trimming pared 3 bases from V and 3 bases from J, leaving 14 bases between.

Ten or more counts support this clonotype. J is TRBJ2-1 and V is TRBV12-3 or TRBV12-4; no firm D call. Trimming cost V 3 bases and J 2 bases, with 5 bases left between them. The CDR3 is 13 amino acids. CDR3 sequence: CASSLAAYNEQFF. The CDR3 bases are TGTGCCAGCAGTTTGGCAGCCTACAATGAGCAGTTCTTC.

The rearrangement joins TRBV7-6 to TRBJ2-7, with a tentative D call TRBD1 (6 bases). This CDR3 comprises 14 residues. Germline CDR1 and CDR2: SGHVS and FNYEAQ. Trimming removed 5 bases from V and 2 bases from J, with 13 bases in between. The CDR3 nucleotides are TGTGCCAGCAGCCTTAGGACAGACCCCTACGAGCAGTACTTC. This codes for CASSLRTDPYEQYF. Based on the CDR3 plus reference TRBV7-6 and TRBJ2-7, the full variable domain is GAGVSQSPRYKVTKRGQDVALRCDPISGHVSLYWYRQALGQGPEFLTYFNYEAQQDKSGLPNDRFSAERPEGSISTLTIQRTEQRDSAMYRCASSLRTDPYEQYFGPGTRLTVT.

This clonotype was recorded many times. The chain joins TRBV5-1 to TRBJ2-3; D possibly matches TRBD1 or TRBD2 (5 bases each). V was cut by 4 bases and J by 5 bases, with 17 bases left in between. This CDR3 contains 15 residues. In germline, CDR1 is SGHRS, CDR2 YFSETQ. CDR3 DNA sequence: TGCGCCAGCAGCCCGACGGGACCCTTGGGAGATACGCAGTATTTT. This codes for CASSPTGPLGDTQYF.

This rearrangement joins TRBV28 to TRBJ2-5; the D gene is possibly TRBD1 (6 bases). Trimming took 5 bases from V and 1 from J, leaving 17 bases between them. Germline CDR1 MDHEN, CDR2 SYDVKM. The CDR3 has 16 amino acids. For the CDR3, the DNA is TGTGCCAGCAGTCTGAACGACAGGATGTTCCAAGAGACCCAGTACTTC. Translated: CASSLNDRMFQETQYF.

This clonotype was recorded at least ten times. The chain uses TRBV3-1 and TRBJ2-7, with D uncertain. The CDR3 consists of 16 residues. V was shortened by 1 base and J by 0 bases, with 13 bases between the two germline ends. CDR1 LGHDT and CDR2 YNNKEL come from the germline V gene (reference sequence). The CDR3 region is CASSQGPGVSSYEQYF. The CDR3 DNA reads TGTGCCAGCAGCCAAGGGCCGGGTGTCAGCTCCTACGAGCAGTACTTC.

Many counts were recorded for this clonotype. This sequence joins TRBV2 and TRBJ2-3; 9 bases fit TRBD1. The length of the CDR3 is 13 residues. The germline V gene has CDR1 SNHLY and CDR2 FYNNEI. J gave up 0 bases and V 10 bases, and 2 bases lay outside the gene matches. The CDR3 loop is CATTGGSTDTQYF. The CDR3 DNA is TGTGCCACGACAGGGGGGAGCACAGATACGCAGTATTTT.